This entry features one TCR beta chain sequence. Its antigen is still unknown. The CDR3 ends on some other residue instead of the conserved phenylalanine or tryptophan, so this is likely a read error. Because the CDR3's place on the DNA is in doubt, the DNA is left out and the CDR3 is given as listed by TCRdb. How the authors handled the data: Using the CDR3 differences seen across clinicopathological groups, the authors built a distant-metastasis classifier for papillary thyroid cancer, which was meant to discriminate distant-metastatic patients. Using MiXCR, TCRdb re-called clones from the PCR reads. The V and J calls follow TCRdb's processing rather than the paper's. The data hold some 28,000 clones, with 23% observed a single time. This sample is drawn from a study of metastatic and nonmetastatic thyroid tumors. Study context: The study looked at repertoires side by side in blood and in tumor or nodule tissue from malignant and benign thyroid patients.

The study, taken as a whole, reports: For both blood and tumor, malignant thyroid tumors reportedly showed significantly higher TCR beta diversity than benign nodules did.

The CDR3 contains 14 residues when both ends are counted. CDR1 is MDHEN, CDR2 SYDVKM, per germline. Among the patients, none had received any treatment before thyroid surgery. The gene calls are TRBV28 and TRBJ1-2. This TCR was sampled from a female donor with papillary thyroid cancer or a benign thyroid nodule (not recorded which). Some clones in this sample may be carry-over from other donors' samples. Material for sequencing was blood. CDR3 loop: CASREGRAWCGDTL.